Following are 21 T cell receptor beta chains from one sample sequenced in a study of cytomegalovirus exposure and HLA in healthy donors. Vbeta (60) and Jbeta (13) primers were used in the PCR. Profiled with immunoSEQ multiplex PCR; TCRdb holds only in-frame clones, not every one. The profile shows about 100,000 clones, about 77% of them singletons. The source material was PBMCs. These TCRs come from a woman between 18 and 30 years old in good health and CMV-seropositive.

Concerning this clone: Sequence at one end of the junction differs from germline and may be a read error. V is TRBV5-8 and J is TRBJ2-3; 10 nucleotides align to TRBD2. Germline V gene sequence: CDR1 SGHTS, CDR2 YDEGEE. The CDR3 consists of 15 residues. For the CDR3, the DNA is TGTGCCACCAGCCGACTAGCGGGTGGCACAGATACGCAGTATTTT. Residues: CATSRLAGGTDTQYF.

This sequence joins TRBV7-9 and TRBJ2-7, with a tentative D call TRBD1 (5 bases). The V end lost 5 bases, the J end lost 5 bases, and 10 bases lay between the germline ends. Germline loops: CDR1 SEHNR, CDR2 FQNEAQ (reference sequence). The CDR3 sequence is 12 residues long. CDR3 DNA: TGTGCCAGCAGCCTGGACAAGGACGAGCAGTACTTC. Its translation is CASSLDKDEQYF. Variable domain in full (rest from reference TRBV7-9 and TRBJ2-7): DTGVSQNPRHKITKRGQNVTFRCDPISEHNRLYWYRQTLGQGPEFLTYFQNEAQLEKSRLLSDRFSAERPKGSFSTLEIQRTEQGDSAMYLCASSLDKDEQYFGPGTRLTVT.

This clone was seen a single time. The chain recombines TRBV4-2 with TRBJ2-7, with TRBD2 identical over 11 bases. The CDR3 loop spans 15 amino acids. Germline V gene sequence: CDR1 LGHNA, CDR2 YNFKEQ. Trimming removed 3 bases from V and 2 bases from J; junction bases left unmatched: 3. The CDR3 loop reads CASSQGLAATYEQYF. The CDR3 nucleotides read TGTGCCAGCAGCCAGGGACTAGCGGCGACCTACGAGCAGTACTTC.

This clone was detected only a few times. The chain combines TRBV6-6 with TRBJ1-1; a possible D gene is TRBD1 (5 bases). CDR1 MNHNY and CDR2 SVGAGI come from the germline V gene (reference sequence). V was shortened by 7 bases and J by 1 base, with 13 bases between the two germline ends. The CDR3 sequence is 14 residues long. The CDR3 is CASIGDLQNTEAFF. The CDR3 nucleotides read TGTGCCAGCATAGGGGATTTACAGAACACTGAAGCTTTCTTT.

V gene TRBV6-5 combines with J gene TRBJ1-3; no firm D call. V lost 7 bases and J lost 1, with 14 bases in between. CDR3 length: 15 residues. Germline-derived CDR1 and CDR2 are MNHEY and SVGAGI. The CDR3 spells CASKEGPSSGNTIYF. The CDR3 coding sequence is TGTGCCAGCAAAGAGGGCCCCTCTTCTGGAAACACCATATATTTT.

This rearrangement joins TRBV19 to TRBJ2-7; 11 nucleotides agree with TRBD2. The trim removed 6 bases at V and 1 base at J, leaving 2 bases unmatched. The CDR3 extends over 14 amino acids. CDR1 and CDR2 from the germline V gene are LNHDA and SQIVND (reference sequence). The CDR3 region is CASRGTSGSYEQYF. CDR3 coding DNA: TGTGCCAGTAGGGGGACTAGCGGTTCCTACGAGCAGTACTTC.

V and J are TRBV15 and TRBJ2-7; D not certain. Germline-derived CDR1 and CDR2 are LNHNV and YYDKDF (reference sequence). Trimming pared 2 bases from V and 2 bases from J, leaving 7 bases between. CDR3 length: 13 residues. The CDR3 coding sequence is TGTGCCACCAGCAGACGGCAGGCCTACGAGCAGTACTTC. The encoded protein is CATSRRQAYEQYF.

V gene TRBV6-5 combines with J gene TRBJ2-3, with D tentatively TRBD1 (5 bases). V lost 10 bases to trimming and J lost 3 bases, with 11 bases between them. The CDR3 runs 12 residues. In germline, CDR1 is MNHEY, CDR2 SVGAGI. CDR3 loop: CATQGWTDTQYF. In DNA, the CDR3 is TGTGCCACTCAGGGTTGGACAGATACGCAGTATTTT.

The chain carries TRBV2 and TRBJ2-7; D is perhaps TRBD1 (7 bases). This CDR3 contains 15 residues. V lost 4 bases, J lost 4 bases, and 17 bases lay in between. Germline lookup yields CDR1 SNHLY and CDR2 FYNNEI. CDR3 sequence (DNA): TGTGCCAGCAGTGCTGAACAGGGGCGGGAATACGAGCAGTACTTC. Translated: CASSAEQGREYEQYF. The full variable domain, completed using reference TRBV2 and TRBJ2-7, is EPEVTQTPSHQVTQMGQEVILRCVPISNHLYFYWYRQILGQKVEFLVSFYNNEISEKSEIFDDQFSVERPDGSNFTLKIRSTKLEDSAMYFCASSAEQGREYEQYFGPGTRLTVT.

The chain's CDR3 is CASSSTYATSLHGHEQYF. Here the CDR3 DNA reads TGTGCCAGCAGCTCCACGTACGCGACTAGCCTGCATGGGCACGAGCAGTACTTC. This sequence joins TRBV7-2 and TRBJ2-7, with 7 bases matching TRBD2. V dropped 4 bases and J dropped 5; count of bases not matched to a gene: 20. The CDR3 consists of 18 residues. Germline V gene data show CDR1 as SGHTA and CDR2 as FQGNSA.

The CDR3 is CASSNRDRGLYEQYF. Here the CDR3 DNA reads TGTGCCAGCAGTAACCGGGACAGGGGGCTCTACGAGCAGTACTTC. The chain has TRBV28 and TRBJ2-7; 12 nucleotides line up with TRBD1. The CDR3 runs 15 residues. Germline CDR1 is MDHEN and CDR2 is SYDVKM. V lost 5 bases and J lost 3; bases outside the gene matches: 5. The full variable domain, in which reference TRBV28 and TRBJ2-7 provide the parts outside the CDR3, is DVKVTQSSRYLVKRTGEKVFLECVQDMDHENMFWYRQDPGLGLRLIYFSYDVKMKEKGDIPEGYSVSREKKERFSLILESASTNQTSMYLCASSNRDRGLYEQYFGPGTRLTVT.

The V gene is TRBV4-1, the J gene TRBJ1-1; D is unresolved. Per germline, CDR1 MGHRA and CDR2 YSYEKL. CDR3 length: 15 residues. The V end was cut by 1 base, the J end by 0 bases, with 9 bases between. The CDR3 loop is CASSQGRTMNTEAFF. The CDR3 DNA follows: TGCGCCAGCAGCCAAGGGCGGACTATGAACACTGAAGCTTTCTTT.

The V gene is TRBV2, the J gene TRBJ1-1, with D unresolved. Germline V gene sequence: CDR1 SNHLY, CDR2 FYNNEI. The CDR3 length is 13 residues. Deletions cut 7 bases from V and 7 bases from J, with 16 bases between. CDR3 in DNA: TGTGCCAGCAATCCCAGTTCCCCGGGTGAAGCTTTCTTT. Amino acids: CASNPSSPGEAFF. Based on the CDR3 plus reference TRBV2 and TRBJ1-1, the full variable domain is EPEVTQTPSHQVTQMGQEVILRCVPISNHLYFYWYRQILGQKVEFLVSFYNNEISEKSEIFDDQFSVERPDGSNFTLKIRSTKLEDSAMYFCASNPSSPGEAFFGQGTRLTVV.

The chain uses TRBV29-1 and TRBJ2-5; 10 bases line up with TRBD2. This CDR3 contains 14 residues. V was clipped by 6 bases and J by 5 bases; unmatched bases: 9. Germline V CDR1 and CDR2: SQVTM, ANQGSEA. The CDR3 sequence is CSVVGAGGGETQYF. CDR3 DNA: TGCAGCGTGGTAGGAGCGGGAGGGGGGGAGACCCAGTACTTC.

V and J are TRBV28 and TRBJ2-7; TRBD2 aligns across 11 bases. The CDR3 consists of 15 residues. The germline gives CDR1 MDHEN, CDR2 SYDVKM. Unmatched junction bases numbered 4, after V lost 3 bases and J lost 3 bases. The CDR3 DNA is TGTGCCAGCAGTTTGAGGGGACTAGCGGACTACGAGCAGTACTTC. Protein product: CASSLRGLADYEQYF.

V is TRBV7-3 and J is TRBJ2-7, with 9 positions matching TRBD2. The V and J ends lost 4 bases and 3 bases, in that order; junction bases with no gene match: 1. The CDR3 is 13 residues long. Germline CDR1 SGHTA, CDR2 FQGTGA. CDR3 coding DNA: TGTGCCAGCAGCTATAGCGGGGGCTACGAGCAGTACTTC. It yields the protein CASSYSGGYEQYF.

V and J are TRBV30 and TRBJ1-5, with 7 nucleotides matching TRBD1. V trimming: 2 bases; J trimming: 3 bases; junction bases outside the gene matches: 4. The CDR3 covers 14 residues. Germline CDR1 is GTSNPN and CDR2 is SVGIG (reference sequence). The CDR3 reads CAWSPGQPNQPQHF. The DNA of the CDR3 is TGTGCCTGGAGTCCGGGACAGCCCAATCAGCCCCAGCATTTT. The variable domain in full, completed from reference TRBV30 and TRBJ1-5, reads SQTIHQWPATLVQPVGSPLSLECTVEGTSNPNLYWYRQAAGRGLQLLFYSVGIGQISSEVPQNLSASRPQDRQFILSSKKLLLSDSGFYLCAWSPGQPNQPQHFGDGTRLSIL.

V is TRBV7-2 and J is TRBJ2-1; 11 bases match TRBD2. CDR3 size: 18 residues. With V trimmed by 3 bases and J by 6 bases, 13 bases remained unmatched. Germline CDR1 is SGHTA and CDR2 is FQGNSA. The CDR3 DNA reads TGTGCCAGCAGCTTTGGGACTAGCGGAAGGAGGTTGGGCAATGAGCAGTTCTTC. Encoded protein: CASSFGTSGRRLGNEQFF.

The J gene is TRBJ2-2, the V gene TRBV7-9; D perhaps matches TRBD2 (5 bases). This CDR3 spans 16 amino acids. V was pared by 5 bases and J by 9 bases, with 22 bases between. CDR1 is SEHNR and CDR2 is FQNEAQ in the germline V gene (reference sequence). CDR3 region: CASSLSVMGAIRELFF. The DNA of the CDR3 is TGTGCCAGCAGCCTTTCCGTAATGGGAGCTATTAGGGAGCTGTTTTTT.

The chain employs TRBV19 and TRBJ1-5; 9 bases align to TRBD1. Germline V gives CDR1 LNHDA, CDR2 SQIVND (reference sequence). The CDR3 covers 16 residues. V was clipped by 3 bases and J by 6 bases; unmatched bases: 9. The CDR3 nucleotides are TGTGCCAGTAGTATCCTACAGGGGGCGACTGGTCAGCCCCAGCATTTT. Translation gives CASSILQGATGQPQHF.

This clone has a handful of counts. In DNA form, the CDR3 reads TGTGCCAGCAGCTTCGAGGGGGATGAAAAACTGTTTTTT. Encoded protein: CASSFEGDEKLFF. The rearrangement links TRBV5-5 to TRBJ1-4, with D possibly being TRBD1 (6 bases). V was trimmed by 2 bases and J by 6 bases, leaving 8 bases between them. The germline gives CDR1 SGHKS, CDR2 YYEKEE (reference sequence). CDR3 length equals 13 residues.